This T cell receptor (beta chain) is drawn from a study of response to subunit inactivated influenza vaccine. Study results and caveats: Authors proposed each seasonal influenza vaccination draws in few new T cells.

The germline V gene has CDR1 SGHAT and CDR2 FQDESV (reference sequence). The V gene end was trimmed by 4 bases and the J gene end by 3 bases; junction bases not matched to a gene: 13. CDR3 length equals 18 residues. TCRdb independently ran MiXCR on the RT-PCR reads; one entry per CDR3 protein. This table holds 550,000 to 650,000 distinct CDR3 sequences, roughly 12% found once. This clonotype was seen a few times. Antigen: not known. The clonotype originates from a man aged 50-59 years who received an inactivated influenza vaccine. The chain uses TRBV11-1 and TRBJ2-1; TRBD1 matches at 9 bases. The source material was PBMCs from blood, sampled on the day of vaccination. CDR3 protein: CASSSQGAAPPRYNEQFF. CDR3 nucleotide sequence: TGTGCCAGCAGCTCACAGGGGGCCGCCCCACCCCGCTACAATGAGCAGTTCTTC.